A selection of T cell receptor beta chains follows, all from one sample in a study of regulatory T cells in long-lasting Graves disease. TCRdb reanalysed the multiplex PCR reads using MiXCR and keeps one entry per CDR3 protein. The sample includes approximately 350,000 distinct CDR3 sequences, approximately 12% of them seen just once. These data were likewise used in another study, on T cells in Graves' hyperthyroidism and ophthalmopathy.

The sample was peripheral blood mononuclear cells (PBMCs), taken at new diagnosis, from a patient treated with antithyroid drugs. Every receptor here comes from a woman between 18 and 29 years old with Graves disease. CDR3s include the opening cysteine and the closing phenylalanine or tryptophan.

v_gene: TRBV20-1
CDR3aa: CSALDSPHGYTF

v_gene: TRBV11-2
CDR3aa: CASSLEVPAPQYF

v_gene: TRBV29-1
CDR3aa: CSGAPGTGSHEQFF

v_gene: TRBV6-2/TRBV6-3
CDR3aa: CASSYWARTPAVSFF

v_gene: TRBV27
CDR3aa: CASSKLGHSSGNSPLHF

v_gene: TRBV19
CDR3aa: CASSMVLRDPIQYF

v_gene: TRBV5-5
CDR3aa: CASSLVTGSEDGYTF

v_gene: TRBV2
CDR3aa: CASRGDRGYNEQFF

v_gene: TRBV6-2/TRBV6-3
CDR3aa: CASSYTGEAFF

v_gene: TRBV9
CDR3aa: CASSAPPSEATRVTQYF

v_gene: TRBV29-1
CDR3aa: CSVRGDTSSYEQYF

v_gene: TRBV7-3
CDR3aa: CASSLNSGQLETQYF

v_gene: TRBV6-1
CDR3aa: CASRDRQGMNTEAFF

v_gene: TRBV4-2
CDR3aa: CASSQGSGTGKENNQPQHF

v_gene: TRBV19
CDR3aa: CASSIRTGSLSSVYEQYF

v_gene: TRBV6-2/TRBV6-3
CDR3aa: CASSYVRGTGSYYGYTF

v_gene: TRBV12-3/TRBV12-4
CDR3aa: CASSFGGTYGYTF

v_gene: TRBV11-3
CDR3aa: CASSLFGGVVGTQYF

v_gene: TRBV18
CDR3aa: CASSRGPGYEQYF

v_gene: TRBV10-3
CDR3aa: CAISAEAAYEQYF

v_gene: TRBV7-9
CDR3aa: CASSFDRVLRNTGELFF

v_gene: TRBV6-1
CDR3aa: CASKVGTEAFF

v_gene: TRBV6-2/TRBV6-3
CDR3aa: CASSDPGTGAYEQYF

v_gene: TRBV20-1
CDR3aa: CSAHPAIFSGGPGGTDTQYF

v_gene: TRBV28
CDR3aa: CASKIIAESTDTQYF

v_gene: TRBV29-1
CDR3aa: CSVQVSEANVLTF

v_gene: TRBV6-2/TRBV6-3
CDR3aa: CASRKTGYNEQFF

v_gene: TRBV4-3
CDR3aa: CASSPRTGPYEQYF

v_gene: TRBV4-1
CDR3aa: CASSQAQGAGANVLTF

v_gene: TRBV9
CDR3aa: CASSPSGTSVYNEQFF

v_gene: TRBV3-1
CDR3aa: CASSRRGDSQQFF

v_gene: TRBV20-1
CDR3aa: CSAAPSPNEQFF

v_gene: TRBV7-3
CDR3aa: CASSLWLAGVSEQFF

v_gene: TRBV12-3/TRBV12-4
CDR3aa: CASSYPNRARTDTQYF

v_gene: TRBV20-1
CDR3aa: CSAWGQMNTGELFF

v_gene: TRBV5-6
CDR3aa: CASSLPGQGGRGYGYTF

v_gene: TRBV5-1
CDR3aa: CASSRTYSGNTIYF

v_gene: TRBV20-1
CDR3aa: CSARDRIAGLYNEQFF

v_gene: TRBV5-4
CDR3aa: CASRRAGGPPDTQYF

v_gene: TRBV5-5
CDR3aa: CASSQAILTGGLRETQYF

v_gene: TRBV19
CDR3aa: CASSTSLYNEQFF

v_gene: TRBV4-1
CDR3aa: CASSQEAGQGNQPQHF

v_gene: TRBV20-1
CDR3aa: CSAIGLAYNEQFF

v_gene: TRBV5-5
CDR3aa: CASSWLGGDTEAFF

v_gene: TRBV6-1
CDR3aa: CASIGTSGPQGAYNEQFF

v_gene: TRBV7-2
CDR3aa: CASSFMGGTNEKLFF

v_gene: TRBV6-5
CDR3aa: CASSYGTAPNYGYTF

v_gene: TRBV12-3/TRBV12-4
CDR3aa: CASRRDSYNEQFF

v_gene: TRBV12-3/TRBV12-4
CDR3aa: CASSLLLPVEAFF